The present entry profiles one TCR beta chain with its context. What it binds is not known. Trimming left V 2 bases short and J 0 bases short, with 20 bases between. There are 18 residues in the CDR3. The sample originates from a study of T-cell memory formation after mild COVID-19. Whole-study context: Largely, the TCR clusters proved donor specific.

Findings and limits, study-wide: In second-wave clones peaking day 37, SARS-CoV-2 specificity remained unconfirmed. CD4+ contracting clones lay mainly in CM and EM, CD8+ ones in EMRA.

The 5'RACE method, run with constant-segment primers, produced TCR alpha and TCR beta cDNA libraries (carrying sample barcodes and UMIs). TCRdb processed the 5' RACE reads anew with MiXCR; each CDR3 protein has one entry. The top ten clones hold roughly 21% of a sample with around 320,000 distinct CDR3 sequences, 15% to 20% of them seen once. V gene TRBV12-3 or TRBV12-4 combines with J gene TRBJ2-7; D remains unclear. The source material was PBMCs or a T cell subset sorted from them (not recorded which). The receptor was isolated from a man between 18 and 29 years old who had mild COVID-19 (a few samples of this study predate the infection). Cell type and time point are not known. Here the CDR3 reads CASSLSTLGKANSYEQYF. In DNA, the CDR3 is TGTGCCAGCAGTTTATCGACCCTGGGGAAGGCGAACTCCTACGAGCAGTACTTC.